These 23 T cell receptor beta chains were all obtained from the same sample, sequenced in a study of cytomegalovirus exposure and HLA in healthy donors. The PCR had 60 Vbeta and 13 Jbeta primers. Profiled with immunoSEQ multiplex PCR; TCRdb holds only in-frame clones, not every one. The table gives 85,000 to 90,000 clones; the top ten clones make up roughly 14% of it. Input material: PBMCs. These receptors originate from a man between 45 and 60 years old in good health and CMV-seropositive.

This CDR3 is CASSLVAGTEAFF. As DNA, the CDR3 is TGTGCCAGCAGCTTAGTGGCGGGGACTGAAGCTTTCTTT. The J gene is TRBJ1-1, the V gene TRBV11-3, with D hard to call. This CDR3 region has 13 residues. Germline CDR1 and CDR2: SGHNT and YENEEA. Trimming removed 1 base from V and 5 bases from J, with 8 bases in between.

V and J are TRBV7-9 and TRBJ2-3; D ambiguous. The CDR3 consists of 14 residues. The germline V and J ends were trimmed by 2 bases and 4 bases, with 10 bases remaining between them. Germline V lookup: CDR1 SEHNR, CDR2 FQNEAQ (reference sequence). The CDR3 region is CASSLQSSADTQYF. CDR3 nucleotide sequence: TGTGCCAGCAGCTTACAGTCGTCCGCAGATACGCAGTATTTT.

This rearrangement joins TRBV7-3 to TRBJ2-1; 7 positions agree with TRBD2. Germline lookup yields CDR1 SGHTA and CDR2 FQGTGA. The CDR3 runs to 16 residues. The ends lost 5 bases at V and 5 bases at J; junction bases unmatched: 12. CDR3: CASSPRMGGSHNEQFF. The DNA for the CDR3 is TGTGCCAGCAGCCCTAGGATGGGCGGGAGCCACAATGAGCAGTTCTTC.

The J gene is TRBJ2-3, the V gene TRBV7-2, with 7 bases that match TRBD2. The germline CDR1 and CDR2 sequences are SGHTA and FQGNSA. V trimming: 2 bases; J trimming: 1 base; junction bases outside the gene matches: 3. The CDR3 is 15 residues long. The chain's CDR3 is CASSLTSVGTDTQYF. In nucleotides, the CDR3 is TGTGCCAGCAGCTTAACTAGCGTGGGCACAGATACGCAGTATTTT.

The rearrangement uses TRBV18 and TRBJ1-2, with D possibly being TRBD1 (5 bases). With 2 bases removed from V and 6 bases from J, the gap between germline ends came to 7 bases. This CDR3 is built from 12 residues. Germline loops: CDR1 KGHSH, CDR2 LQKENI. The CDR3 region has the DNA TGTGCCAGCTCACCATCGGGGGATGGCTACACCTTC. Encoded protein: CASSPSGDGYTF.

The chain has TRBV7-9 and TRBJ2-7, with D perhaps TRBD2 (5 bases). CDR3 length: 15 residues. The germline V gene has CDR1 SEHNR and CDR2 FQNEAQ (reference sequence). V was clipped by 7 bases and J by 3 bases, with 19 bases between them. CDR3 DNA sequence: TGTGCCAGCACCCCCCAGGAGGCCTGGGGCTACGAGCAGTACTTC. This gives the protein CASTPQEAWGYEQYF. The full variable domain, rest sourced from reference TRBV7-9 and TRBJ2-7, is DTGVSQNPRHKITKRGQNVTFRCDPISEHNRLYWYRQTLGQGPEFLTYFQNEAQLEKSRLLSDRFSAERPKGSFSTLEIQRTEQGDSAMYLCASTPQEAWGYEQYFGPGTRLTVT.

On this clone: An end of the junction does not agree with germline; a read error may underlie this. The chain employs TRBV29-1 and TRBJ1-1, with 8 bases identical to TRBD1. The CDR3 covers 17 residues. The germline CDR1 and CDR2 sequences are SQVTM and ANQGSEA. The chain's CDR3 is CSVDSRDRKVVRTEALF. The CDR3 DNA reads TGCAGCGTTGATAGTCGGGACAGGAAGGTCGTACGCACTGAAGCTCTCTTT.

V gene TRBV10-3 combines with J gene TRBJ2-1; TRBD2 matches 10 bases. The CDR3 covers 19 residues. V lost 0 bases to trimming and J lost 0 bases; unmatched junction nucleotides: 8. CDR1 is ENHRY and CDR2 is SYGVKD in the germline V gene. The DNA for the CDR3 is TGTGCCATCAGTGAGTCATCACTAGCGGGGCGGAGCTCCTACAATGAGCAGTTCTTC. Translation: CAISESSLAGRSSYNEQFF.

The J gene is TRBJ1-1, the V gene TRBV5-1; D is uncertain. Germline CDR1 is SGHRS and CDR2 is YFSETQ. With 0 bases removed from V and 3 bases from J, the gap between germline ends came to 12 bases. This CDR3 comprises 15 residues. CDR3 DNA: TGCGCCAGCAGCTTGGAAGGGATCGGGGACACTGAAGCTTTCTTT. Encoded protein: CASSLEGIGDTEAFF.

This chain joins TRBV14 and TRBJ2-7; unclear D gene. CDR3 size: 14 residues. Germline values: CDR1 SGHDN, CDR2 FVKESK. Between the trimmed V and J ends, which lost 2 bases and 5 bases, there was a span of 13 bases. CDR3: CASSQRRGFNEQYF. For the CDR3, the DNA is TGTGCCAGCAGCCAAAGAAGAGGTTTTAACGAGCAGTACTTC.

J is TRBJ2-7 and V is TRBV29-1; tentative D call: TRBD1 (5 bases). The CDR3 length is 13 residues. V was clipped by 5 bases and J by 0 bases, with 11 bases between them. CDR1 and CDR2 from the germline V gene are SQVTM and ANQGSEA. This CDR3 is CSVTKDTSYEQYF. The CDR3 DNA reads TGCAGCGTTACCAAGGACACCTCCTACGAGCAGTACTTC.

The chain recombines TRBV30 with TRBJ2-7, with 9 bases aligning to TRBD1. The length of the CDR3 is 14 residues. The germline V gene has CDR1 GTSNPN and CDR2 SVGIG (reference sequence). Trimming at V came to 1 base and at J to 3 bases, leaving 4 bases not matched to a gene. In nucleotides, the CDR3 is TGTGCCTGGAGTGAAGACAGGGGGTACTACGAGCAGTACTTC. Its translation is CAWSEDRGYYEQYF.

This chain uses TRBV13 with TRBJ1-5, with 8 bases aligning to TRBD1. Germline CDR1 reads PRHDT; CDR2 reads FYEKMQ (reference sequence). V lost 3 bases and J lost 6; bases outside the gene matches: 4. The CDR3 contains 14 residues. CDR3 sequence (DNA): TGTGCCAGCAGCTTTGGGACAGGCCTTCAGCCCCAGCATTTT. Its translation: CASSFGTGLQPQHF.

The rearrangement links TRBV19 to TRBJ1-1, with 7 bases that match TRBD1. With V trimmed by 5 bases and J by 4 bases, 4 bases remained unmatched. CDR1 is LNHDA, CDR2 SQIVND, per germline (reference sequence). The CDR3 has 13 residues. CDR3 nucleotides: TGTGCCAGTAGTCCTGGGACAGTCACTGAAGCTTTCTTT. The encoded protein is CASSPGTVTEAFF. The whole variable domain, filled in from reference TRBV19 and TRBJ1-1, reads DGGITQSPKYLFRKEGQNVTLSCEQNLNHDAMYWYRQDPGQGLRLIYYSQIVNDFQKGDIAEGYSVSREKKESFPLTVTSAQKNPTAFYLCASSPGTVTEAFFGQGTRLTVV.

The chain combines TRBV30 with TRBJ2-7, with D unresolved. Trimming shortened V by 6 bases and J by 2 bases, and 8 bases separated the two germline ends. This CDR3 has 11 residues. Germline lookup yields CDR1 GTSNPN and CDR2 SVGIG (reference sequence). The CDR3 protein is CACGLPYEQYF. The DNA for the CDR3 is TGTGCCTGCGGTCTCCCCTACGAGCAGTACTTC.

This sequence joins TRBV6-1 and TRBJ2-4, with 9 bases that match TRBD2. Germline CDR1 reads MNHNS; CDR2 reads SASEGT. The V and J ends lost 7 bases and 6 bases, in that order; junction bases with no gene match: 10. The CDR3 has 15 amino acids. The CDR3 DNA reads as TGTGCCAGCATGCGACTAGCGGAGGTCTTAAACATTCAGTACTTC. It codes for CASMRLAEVLNIQYF.

The V gene is TRBV21-1, the J gene TRBJ2-7; the listed D gene, TRBD2, was not tested against the DNA. TRBV21-1 is an annotated pseudogene. The CDR3 consists of 15 residues. In DNA form, the CDR3 reads TGTGCCAGCAGCAAGGCCCGGGGAGGGGGGCGAAGGCAGTACTTC. As protein: CASSKARGGGRRQYF.

V and J are TRBV18 and TRBJ2-1; TRBD2 matches at 7 bases. With V trimmed by 3 bases and J by 4 bases, 6 bases remained unmatched. The CDR3 loop spans 15 amino acids. CDR1 is KGHSH, CDR2 LQKENI, per germline. This CDR3 is CASSPQASGYNEQFF. CDR3 in DNA: TGTGCCAGCTCACCTCAGGCTAGCGGATACAATGAGCAGTTCTTC.

The chain has TRBV30 and TRBJ2-1; 8 positions agree with TRBD2. V lost 1 base to trimming and J lost 7 bases; unmatched junction nucleotides: 9. The CDR3 contains 15 residues. From germline, CDR1 is GTSNPN and CDR2 SVGIG (reference sequence). The DNA of the CDR3 is TGTGCCTGGAGTGCTGGGACTAGGTTTCCAAATGAGCAGTTCTTC. This codes for CAWSAGTRFPNEQFF.

J is TRBJ2-1 and V is TRBV13, with TRBD2 matching over 9 bases. With V trimmed by 7 bases and J by 0 bases, 7 bases remained unmatched. Germline assignment: CDR1 PRHDT and CDR2 FYEKMQ (reference sequence). The CDR3 runs to 16 residues. CDR3 region: CASTTSGPSSYNEQFF. The CDR3 DNA is TGTGCCAGCACCACTAGCGGGCCCAGCTCCTACAATGAGCAGTTCTTC.

The genes are TRBV7-2 and TRBJ1-5, with 10 bases identical to TRBD1. The CDR3 sequence is 14 residues long. The germline V gene has CDR1 SGHTA and CDR2 FQGNSA. The V and J ends lost 4 bases and 5 bases, in that order; junction bases with no gene match: 2. The CDR3 DNA sequence: TGTGCCAGCAGCTCCGGACAGGGGGATCAGCCCCAGCATTTT. Residues: CASSSGQGDQPQHF.

The rearrangement joins TRBV9 to TRBJ2-5, with unresolved D. Germline V lookup: CDR1 SGDLS, CDR2 YYNGEE. The V end was cut by 2 bases, the J end by 5 bases, with 10 bases between. This CDR3 has 13 amino acids. DNA for the CDR3: TGTGCCAGCAGCGTCGGGTCCTGGGAGACCCAGTACTTC. It encodes CASSVGSWETQYF.

The chain couples TRBV7-9 to TRBJ1-3; D might be TRBD1 (6 bases). The germline V gene has CDR1 SEHNR and CDR2 FQNEAQ (reference sequence). This CDR3 comprises 17 residues. Trimming took off 5 bases at V and 4 bases at J, with 21 bases between the two ends. The CDR3 protein is CASSHRGQPREGNTIYF. The CDR3 DNA sequence: TGTGCCAGCAGCCATAGAGGACAGCCCCGGGAAGGAAACACCATATATTTT.